These T cell receptor beta chains were read from a single sample in a study of post-analysis software for immune sequencing data. TCRdb reprocessed the PCR reads with MiXCR, giving one entry per CDR3 protein. Here the sample spans roughly 400,000 distinct CDR3 sequences, 30% to 45% being singletons. The specimen sequenced was blood. These receptors all stem from a girl aged 2 to 9 with multiple sclerosis. CDR3s include the opening cysteine and the closing phenylalanine or tryptophan. Each record gives: clone size, V gene, D gene, J gene, CDR3 DNA, CDR3 protein. The D gene is left open where the match is weak. Part of the rows lack a size; the others show once, few, many or a class for expanded clones.

few,TRBV2,.,TRBJ2-1,TGTGCCAGCAGTGAAGCGCCTTCCTTGGGTAATGAGCAGTTCTTC,CASSEAPSLGNEQFF
few,TRBV7-3,TRBD2,TRBJ2-4,TGTGCCAGCAGCTTACAGCCGGGACTAGCGGGGGCAAACATTCAGTACTTC,CASSLQPGLAGANIQYF
.,TRBV7-2,TRBD2,TRBJ2-1,TGTGCCAGCAGCTTCGCGGGAGGGTCCCACAATGAGCAGTTCTTC,CASSFAGGSHNEQFF
.,TRBV5-1,.,TRBJ2-7,TGCGCCAGCACCGACGGACTGGGCGGAGAGCAGTACTTC,CASTDGLGGEQYF
.,TRBV20-1,.,TRBJ2-3,TGCAGTGCTAGATTAGCGGAAAGCACAGACACGCAGTATTTT,CSARLAESTDTQYF
.,TRBV19,.,TRBJ2-1,TGTGCCAGTAGTAGCGCAGGGAGGTTCAATGAGCAGTTCTTC,CASSSAGRFNEQFF
.,TRBV5-1,TRBD2,TRBJ2-1,TGCGCCAGCAGCTTGGCAGCGACTAGCGGGGGTTACAATGAGCAGTTCTTC,CASSLAATSGGYNEQFF
.,TRBV29-1,.,TRBJ2-5,TGCAGCGTAAACGCCCTAGGGGGAGAGACCCAGTACTTC,CSVNALGGETQYF
few,TRBV7-2,.,TRBJ1-1,TGTGCCAGCAGCTTAGACGGTCTGAACACTGAAGCTTTCTTT,CASSLDGLNTEAFF
.,TRBV2,TRBD1,TRBJ2-7,TGTGCCAGCAGTTCTCCCGGGACAGGGGGTTACGAGCAGTACTTC,CASSSPGTGGYEQYF
.,TRBV15,.,TRBJ1-6,TGTGCCACCAGCAGAGATCTGGGAGAGGCACCCCTCCACTTT,CATSRDLGEAPLHF